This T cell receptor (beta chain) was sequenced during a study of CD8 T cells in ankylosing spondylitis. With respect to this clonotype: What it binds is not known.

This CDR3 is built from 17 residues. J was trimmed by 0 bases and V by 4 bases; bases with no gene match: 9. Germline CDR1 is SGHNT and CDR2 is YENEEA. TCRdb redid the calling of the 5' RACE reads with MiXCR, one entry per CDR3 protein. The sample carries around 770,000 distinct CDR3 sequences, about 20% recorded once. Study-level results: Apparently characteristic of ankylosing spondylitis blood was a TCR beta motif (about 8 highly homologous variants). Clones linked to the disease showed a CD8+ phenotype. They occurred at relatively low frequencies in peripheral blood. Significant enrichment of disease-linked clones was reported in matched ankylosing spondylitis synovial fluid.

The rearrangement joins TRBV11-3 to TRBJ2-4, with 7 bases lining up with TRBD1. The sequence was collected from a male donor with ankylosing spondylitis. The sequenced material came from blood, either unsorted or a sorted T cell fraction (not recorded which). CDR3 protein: CASSSYRGGEAKNIQYF. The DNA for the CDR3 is TGTGCCAGCAGCTCCTACAGGGGCGGTGAAGCCAAAAACATTCAGTACTTC.